This T cell receptor (beta chain) was sequenced in a study of blood T cells in healthy people across ages. Sample-barcoded 5' priming and a J-beta primer mix drove a second PCR of about 6 to 12 cycles. TCRdb independently ran MiXCR on the 5' RACE reads; one entry per CDR3 protein. Altogether 1.5 million to 2 million distinct CDR3 sequences are present, 28% being singletons, with the ten largest covering around 7.7%. The CDR3 runs 15 residues. V lost 0 bases and J lost 1, with 10 bases in between. Germline CDR1 and CDR2: SGHKS and YYEKEE (reference sequence). This clonotype turned up a few times. The sequenced sample was blood. The receptor was isolated from a woman in her thirties in good health. The chain employs TRBV5-5 and TRBJ1-1; D may be TRBD1 (5 bases). CDR3 coding DNA: TGTGCCAGCAGCTTGGGGGCAGGGCGGAACACTGAAGCTTTCTTT. Translation gives CASSLGAGRNTEAFF. The full variable domain, its missing parts supplied by reference TRBV5-5 and TRBJ1-1, is DAGVTQSPTHLIKTRGQQVTLRCSPISGHKSVSWYQQVLGQGPQFIFQYYEKEERGRGNFPDRFSARQFPNYSSELNVNALLLGDSALYLCASSLGAGRNTEAFFGQGTRLTVV.